The 16 T cell receptor beta chains in this list originate from one sample, sequenced in a study of blood T cell repertoires in COVID-19. Sequenced by immunoSEQ multiplex PCR; TCRdb stores in-frame clones only, minus some. The sample carries 250,000 or so clones, around 90% recorded once. What was sequenced was PBMCs or T cells enriched from blood (not recorded which). These receptors came from a man aged 25 to 40 who had recovered from COVID-19.

The chain carries TRBV9 and TRBJ1-4, with no clear D. The CDR3 has 16 amino acids. Germline V gene data show CDR1 as SGDLS and CDR2 as YYNGEE. The V end was cut by 0 bases, the J end by 8 bases, with 17 bases between. For the CDR3, the DNA is TGTGCCAGCAGCGTAGGGCAGGAGGCGCTTGGGGAAAAACTGTTTTTT. Translating gives CASSVGQEALGEKLFF. Drawing the rest from reference TRBV9 and TRBJ1-4, the complete variable domain is DSGVTQTPKHLITATGQRVTLRCSPRSGDLSVYWYQQSLDQGLQFLIQYYNGEERAKGNILERFSAQQFPDLHSELNLSSLELGDSALYFCASSVGQEALGEKLFFGSGTQLSVL.

V usage is TRBV29-1 and J usage is TRBJ1-2; 7 bases fit TRBD1. CDR3 length equals 14 residues. Trimming at V came to 5 bases and at J to 1 base, leaving 7 bases not matched to a gene. In germline, CDR1 is SQVTM, CDR2 ANQGSEA. For the CDR3, the DNA is TGCAGCGTTTCCCGCAGGGACAGTAACTATGGCTACACCTTC. It codes for CSVSRRDSNYGYTF.

J is TRBJ2-5 and V is TRBV19, with no clear D. CDR3 size: 11 residues. With 4 bases removed from V and 8 bases from J, the gap between germline ends came to 8 bases. CDR1 is LNHDA and CDR2 is SQIVND in the germline V gene (reference sequence). CDR3 protein: CASSTQYTQYF. DNA for the CDR3: TGTGCCAGTAGTACACAGTATACCCAGTACTTC.

The chain uses TRBV7-9 and TRBJ1-1, with D possibly TRBD1 on 5 matching bases. Looked up from germline, CDR1 is SEHNR and CDR2 is FQNEAQ (reference sequence). This CDR3 comprises 12 residues. Trimming stripped 5 bases from V and 7 bases from J, with 11 bases between. Here the CDR3 DNA reads TGTGCCAGCAGCGTTAACAGGCGTGAAGCTTTCTTT. This translates into CASSVNRREAFF.

The chain combines TRBV15 with TRBJ2-7, with a weak D call TRBD2 (5 bases). The CDR3 runs 16 residues. Germline V lookup: CDR1 LNHNV, CDR2 YYDKDF (reference sequence). Trimming pared 0 bases from V and 4 bases from J, leaving 16 bases between. CDR3 sequence reads: CATSRDYGINVYEQYF. In nucleotides, the CDR3 is TGTGCCACCAGCAGAGATTACGGGATTAATGTGTACGAGCAGTACTTC.

The rearrangement uses TRBV6-5 and TRBJ1-6; 7 positions match TRBD1. J lost 8 bases, V lost 8 bases, and 6 bases had no gene match. The CDR3 sequence is 13 residues long. Germline values: CDR1 MNHEY, CDR2 SVGAGI. The CDR3 region is CASRGQTYSPLHF. Written as DNA, the CDR3 is TGTGCCAGCCGGGGACAGACGTATTCACCCCTCCACTTT.

The genes are TRBV27 and TRBJ1-1; D may be TRBD1 (5 bases). Germline-derived CDR1 and CDR2 are MNHEY and SMNVEV (reference sequence). CDR3 length: 12 amino acids. V was shortened by 11 bases and J by 1 base, with 11 bases between the two germline ends. The CDR3 nucleotides read TGTGCCTGTCGGCAGGGGAACACTGAAGCTTTCTTT. Protein: CACRQGNTEAFF.

The chain carries TRBV5-1 and TRBJ2-1, with D possibly TRBD1 on 6 matching bases. The CDR3 is 12 amino acids. V lost 4 bases, J lost 7 bases, and 9 bases lay in between. In germline, CDR1 is SGHRS, CDR2 YFSETQ. The CDR3 coding sequence is TGCGCCAGCAGCGAGCAGGGGAATGAGCAGTTCTTC. The encoded protein is CASSEQGNEQFF. Based on the CDR3 plus reference TRBV5-1 and TRBJ2-1, the full variable domain is KAGVTQTPRYLIKTRGQQVTLSCSPISGHRSVSWYQQTPGQGLQFLFEYFSETQRNKGNFPGRFSGRQFSNSRSEMNVSTLELGDSALYLCASSEQGNEQFFGPGTRLTVL.

The chain links TRBV11-2 to TRBJ1-2; 9 positions match TRBD1. This CDR3 has 18 residues. CDR1 and CDR2 (germline): SGHAT, FQNNGV. The ends lost 6 bases at V and 2 bases at J; junction bases unmatched: 16. In nucleotides, the CDR3 is TGTGCCAGCAGACTCGCCGGGACAGGGAAGGGCCTAAACTATGGCTACACCTTC. It specifies CASRLAGTGKGLNYGYTF.

The rearrangement uses TRBV6-5 and TRBJ2-7, with 12 bases lining up with TRBD2. The CDR3 contains 15 residues. In germline, CDR1 is MNHEY, CDR2 SVGAGI. V dropped 0 bases and J dropped 4; count of bases not matched to a gene: 1. This CDR3 reads CASSYSTSGGYEQYF. CDR3 coding DNA: TGTGCCAGCAGTTACTCGACTAGCGGGGGTTACGAGCAGTACTTC.

This clone has only one observation. The chain combines TRBV3-1 (or the pseudogene TRBV3-2) with TRBJ2-7, with unresolved D. Germline V gives CDR1 LGHDT, CDR2 YNNKEL (reference sequence). This CDR3 contains 13 residues. Trimming pared 4 bases from V and 2 bases from J, leaving 9 bases between. CDR3 protein: CASSRAGTYEQYF. In nucleotides, the CDR3 is TGTGCCAGCAGCCGGGCTGGTACCTACGAGCAGTACTTC.

The chain combines TRBV11-3 with TRBJ2-2; 9 positions match TRBD2. The CDR3 is 17 residues long. J gave up 5 bases and V 3 bases, and 10 bases lay outside the gene matches. Germline V gene data show CDR1 as SGHNT and CDR2 as YENEEA. CDR3 protein: CASSLVHSGSVTGELFF. The CDR3, as DNA: TGTGCCAGCAGCTTGGTACATAGCGGGAGCGTAACCGGGGAGCTGTTTTTT.

The table lists this clone with a count of one. Here the CDR3 reads CASSVDQGNTGELFF. CDR3 in DNA: TGTGCCAGCAGCGTAGATCAGGGGAACACCGGGGAGCTGTTTTTT. The chain recombines TRBV9 with TRBJ2-2; D might be TRBD1 (5 bases). Germline loops: CDR1 SGDLS, CDR2 YYNGEE. The V end was cut by 0 bases, the J end by 1 base, with 7 bases between. The CDR3 is made up of 15 amino acids.

The V gene is TRBV4-1, the J gene TRBJ1-1; no reliable D call. CDR3 length equals 14 residues. V shed 1 base and J shed 2 bases, with 8 bases lying between them. Germline V gives CDR1 MGHRA, CDR2 YSYEKL. CDR3 sequence: CASSQVGRNTEAFF. The CDR3 DNA reads TGCGCCAGCAGCCAAGTGGGGAGAAACACTGAAGCTTTCTTT.

The chain carries TRBV6-5 and TRBJ2-5; 11 bases agree with TRBD1. J lost 4 bases, V lost 7 bases, and 8 bases had no gene match. The CDR3 extends over 15 amino acids. In germline, CDR1 is MNHEY, CDR2 SVGAGI. The CDR3: CASKPGTGGRETQYF. CDR3 bases: TGTGCCAGCAAACCCGGGACAGGGGGGCGAGAGACCCAGTACTTC.

The chain couples TRBV29-1 to TRBJ1-1; no definite D call. Trimming took 4 bases from V and 6 from J, leaving 12 bases between them. The CDR3 consists of 12 residues. Germline V gene data show CDR1 as SQVTM and CDR2 as ANQGSEA. The CDR3 is CSVGETGAEAFF. In DNA form, the CDR3 reads TGCAGCGTTGGGGAAACCGGGGCTGAAGCTTTCTTT. The variable domain in full, with the rest retrieved from reference TRBV29-1 and TRBJ1-1, is SAVISQKPSRDICQRGTSLTIQCQVDSQVTMMFWYRQQPGQSLTLIATANQGSEATYESGFVIDKFPISRPNLTFSTLTVSNMSPEDSSIYLCSVGETGAEAFFGQGTRLTVV.